This T cell receptor (beta chain) stems from a study of T cells in localized non-small cell lung cancer. To note about this clone: What it binds is unknown.

The V gene lost 3 bases and the J gene lost 7 bases, with 9 bases spanning the gap. This CDR3 spans 12 amino acids. Germline V CDR1 and CDR2: SEHNR, FQNEAQ (reference sequence). General study points: Sequence data derive from only one tumor region, so heterogeneity remains possible. Tumor showed lower T cell clonality than uninvolved adjacent lung, where it was highest. Prolonged overall survival went with higher T cell density in the blood.

The repertoire was sequenced with immunoSEQ multiplex PCR; TCRdb's copy has only in-frame clones and lacks some. The sample holds some 51,000 clones; just over 85% are singletons and the top ten take less than 6%. This clonotype was sampled from a woman between 35 and 70 years old with stage I lung adenocarcinoma. This chain connects TRBV7-9 to TRBJ1-1, with D unresolved. The specimen comprised peripheral blood, sampled before any cancer treatment. The CDR3 DNA is TGTGCCAGCAGCTTTAACGTTGTTGAAGCTTTCTTT. Residues: CASSFNVVEAFF.